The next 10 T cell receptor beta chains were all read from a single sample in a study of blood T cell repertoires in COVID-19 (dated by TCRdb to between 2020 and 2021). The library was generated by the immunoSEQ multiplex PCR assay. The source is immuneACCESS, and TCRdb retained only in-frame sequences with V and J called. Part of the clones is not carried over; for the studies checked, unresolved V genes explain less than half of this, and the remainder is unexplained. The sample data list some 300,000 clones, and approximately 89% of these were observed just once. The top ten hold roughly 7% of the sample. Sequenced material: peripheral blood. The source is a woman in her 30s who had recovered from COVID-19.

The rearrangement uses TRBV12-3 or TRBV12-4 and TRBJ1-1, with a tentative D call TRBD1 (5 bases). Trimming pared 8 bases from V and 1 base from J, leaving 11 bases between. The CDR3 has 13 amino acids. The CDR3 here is CASLGQGNTEAFF. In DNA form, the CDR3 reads TGTGCCAGCCTCGGCCAGGGGAACACTGAAGCTTTCTTT.

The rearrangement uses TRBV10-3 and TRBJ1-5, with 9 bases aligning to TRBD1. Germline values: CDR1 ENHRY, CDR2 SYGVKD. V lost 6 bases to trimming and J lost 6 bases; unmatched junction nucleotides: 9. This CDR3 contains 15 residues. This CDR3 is CAISGTGLSGQPQHF. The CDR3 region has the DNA TGTGCCATCAGCGGGACAGGGCTCAGCGGTCAGCCCCAGCATTTT.

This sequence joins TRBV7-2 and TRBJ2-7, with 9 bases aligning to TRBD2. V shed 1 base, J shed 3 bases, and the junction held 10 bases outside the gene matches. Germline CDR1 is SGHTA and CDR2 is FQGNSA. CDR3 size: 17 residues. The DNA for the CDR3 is TGTGCCAGCAGCTTAGAGATACTAGCGGGTTTCATCTACGAGCAGTACTTC. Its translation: CASSLEILAGFIYEQYF.

The CDR3 DNA reads as TGTGCCAGCAGTCCGGACAGGGTCTACAATGAGCAGTTCTTC. This encodes CASSPDRVYNEQFF. The rearrangement joins TRBV27 to TRBJ2-1; 8 positions match TRBD1. The CDR3 is made up of 14 amino acids. Germline V CDR1 and CDR2: MNHEY, SMNVEV (reference sequence). V trimming: 5 bases; J trimming: 3 bases; junction bases outside the gene matches: 3.

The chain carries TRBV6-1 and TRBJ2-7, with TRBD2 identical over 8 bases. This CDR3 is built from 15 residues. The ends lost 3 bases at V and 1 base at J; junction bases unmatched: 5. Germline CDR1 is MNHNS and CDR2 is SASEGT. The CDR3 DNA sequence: TGTGCCAGCAGTGAGGGACTAGGTCTTTCCTACGAGCAGTACTTC. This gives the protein CASSEGLGLSYEQYF.

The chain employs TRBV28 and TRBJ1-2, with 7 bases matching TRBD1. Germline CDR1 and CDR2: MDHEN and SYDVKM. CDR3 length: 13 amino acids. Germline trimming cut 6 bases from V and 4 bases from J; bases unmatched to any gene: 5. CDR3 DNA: TGTGCCAGCAGGCCGGGACAGACCTATGGCTACACCTTC. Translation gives CASRPGQTYGYTF.

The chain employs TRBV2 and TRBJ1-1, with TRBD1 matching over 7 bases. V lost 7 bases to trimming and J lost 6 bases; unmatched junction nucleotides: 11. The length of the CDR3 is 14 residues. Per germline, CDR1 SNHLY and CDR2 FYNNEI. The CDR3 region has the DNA TGTGCCAGCACTATGTACAGGGGAAGCGCTGAAGCTTTCTTT. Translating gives CASTMYRGSAEAFF.

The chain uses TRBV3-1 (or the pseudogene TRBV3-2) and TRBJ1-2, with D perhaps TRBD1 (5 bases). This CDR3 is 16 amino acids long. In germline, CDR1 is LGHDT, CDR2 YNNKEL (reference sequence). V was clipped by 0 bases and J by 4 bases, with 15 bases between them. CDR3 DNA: TGTGCCAGCAGCCAAGATCTCAGCCAGGGTGTCTATGGCTACACCTTC. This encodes CASSQDLSQGVYGYTF.

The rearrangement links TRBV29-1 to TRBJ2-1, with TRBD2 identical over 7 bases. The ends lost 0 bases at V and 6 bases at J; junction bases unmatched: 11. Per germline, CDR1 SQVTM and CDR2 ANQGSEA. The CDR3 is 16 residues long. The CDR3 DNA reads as TGCAGCGTTGAAGATCAACGGGCGGGAGTCATCAATGAGCAGTTCTTC. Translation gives CSVEDQRAGVINEQFF.

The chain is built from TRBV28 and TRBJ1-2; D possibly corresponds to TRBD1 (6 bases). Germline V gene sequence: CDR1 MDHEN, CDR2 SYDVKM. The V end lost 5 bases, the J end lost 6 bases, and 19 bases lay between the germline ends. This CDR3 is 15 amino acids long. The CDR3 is CASSPAGDPPNGYTF. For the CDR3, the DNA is TGTGCCAGCAGTCCCGCAGGGGATCCCCCCAATGGCTACACCTTC.